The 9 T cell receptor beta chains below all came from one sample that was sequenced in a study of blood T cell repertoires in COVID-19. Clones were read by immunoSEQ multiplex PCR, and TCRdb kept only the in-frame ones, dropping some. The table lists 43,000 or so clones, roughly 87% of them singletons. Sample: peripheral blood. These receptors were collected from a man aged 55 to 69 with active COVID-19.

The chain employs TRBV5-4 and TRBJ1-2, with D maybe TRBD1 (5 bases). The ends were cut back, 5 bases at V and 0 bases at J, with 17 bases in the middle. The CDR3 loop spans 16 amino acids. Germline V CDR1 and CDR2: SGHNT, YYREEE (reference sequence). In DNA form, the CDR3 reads TGTGCCAGCAGTTCTCCCGGACACACGACTAACTATGGCTACACCTTC. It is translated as CASSSPGHTTNYGYTF.

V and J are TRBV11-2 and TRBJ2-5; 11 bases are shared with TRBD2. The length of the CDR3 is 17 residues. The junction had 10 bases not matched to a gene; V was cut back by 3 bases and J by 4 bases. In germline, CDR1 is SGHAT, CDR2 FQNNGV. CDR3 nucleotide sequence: TGTGCCAGCAGCTTCTTAGCGGGAGGGCGCGCCGGAGAGACCCAGTACTTC. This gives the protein CASSFLAGGRAGETQYF.

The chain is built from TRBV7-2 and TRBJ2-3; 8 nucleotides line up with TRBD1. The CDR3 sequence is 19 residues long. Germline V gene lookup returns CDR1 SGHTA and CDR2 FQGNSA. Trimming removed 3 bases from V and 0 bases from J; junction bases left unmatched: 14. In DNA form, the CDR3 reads TGTGCCAGCAGCTTCCCGGCTCCGGGACAGGCCCTCAGCACAGATACGCAGTATTTT. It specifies CASSFPAPGQALSTDTQYF.

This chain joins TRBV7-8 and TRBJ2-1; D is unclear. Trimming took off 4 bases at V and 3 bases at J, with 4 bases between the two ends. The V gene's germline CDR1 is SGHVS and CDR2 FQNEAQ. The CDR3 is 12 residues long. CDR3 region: CASSSVYNEQFF. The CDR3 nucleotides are TGTGCCAGCAGCTCAGTCTACAATGAGCAGTTCTTC.

The CDR3 DNA is TGTGCCACCGGGGGGCGGGGCTCCTACGAGCAGTACTTC. Translation: CATGGRGSYEQYF. V usage is TRBV10-3 and J usage is TRBJ2-7, with TRBD2 as a possible D gene (7 bases). The CDR3 spans 13 residues. V shed 10 bases and J shed 0 bases, with 13 bases lying between them. Germline lookup yields CDR1 ENHRY and CDR2 SYGVKD.

As DNA, the CDR3 is TGCGCCAGCAGTCAGCTCTCCTCCGGGACAGGCAAAAACATTCAGTACTTC. This encodes CASSQLSSGTGKNIQYF. The rearrangement uses TRBV23-1 and TRBJ2-4, with TRBD1 matching over 8 bases. TRBV23-1 belongs to the ORF category, with a function that is uncertain. V shed 3 bases and J 3 bases; nucleotides not matched to a gene: 10. CDR3 length: 17 residues.

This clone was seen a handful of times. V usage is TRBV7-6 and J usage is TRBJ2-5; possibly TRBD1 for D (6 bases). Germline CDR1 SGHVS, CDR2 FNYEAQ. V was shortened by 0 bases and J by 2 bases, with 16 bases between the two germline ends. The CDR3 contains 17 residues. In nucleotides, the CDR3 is TGTGCCAGCAGCTTAGCGGTGCCCAGGGGCTTACAAGAGACCCAGTACTTC. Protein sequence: CASSLAVPRGLQETQYF.

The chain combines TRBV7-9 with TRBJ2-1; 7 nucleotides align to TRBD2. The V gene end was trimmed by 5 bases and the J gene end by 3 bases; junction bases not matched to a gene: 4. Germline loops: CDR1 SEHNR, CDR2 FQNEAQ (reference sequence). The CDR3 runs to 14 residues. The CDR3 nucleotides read TGTGCCAGCAGCCCGGGACTAAGCTACAATGAGCAGTTCTTC. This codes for CASSPGLSYNEQFF. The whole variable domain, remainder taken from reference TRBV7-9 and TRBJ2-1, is DTGVSQNPRHKITKRGQNVTFRCDPISEHNRLYWYRQTLGQGPEFLTYFQNEAQLEKSRLLSDRFSAERPKGSFSTLEIQRTEQGDSAMYLCASSPGLSYNEQFFGPGTRLTVL.

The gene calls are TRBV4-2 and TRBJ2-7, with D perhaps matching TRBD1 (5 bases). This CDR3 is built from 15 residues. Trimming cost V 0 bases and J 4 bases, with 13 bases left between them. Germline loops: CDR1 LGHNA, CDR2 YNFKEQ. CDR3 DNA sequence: TGTGCCAGCAGCCAAGAAGCCAGGGTAACGTACGAGCAGTACTTC. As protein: CASSQEARVTYEQYF.